This T cell receptor (beta chain) was documented in a study of shared clonotypes between healthy human individuals. As for the study in general: CD4 naive and CD4 memory each took three plates per donor, while CD8 naive took two and CD8 memory one.

On this clone itself: Antigen specificity is unknown.

The table came from immunoSEQ multiplex PCR; TCRdb's copy has only in-frame clones and leaves some out. The sample includes 2,500,000 or so clones, 85% to 95% of them seen just once. V was clipped by 10 bases and J by 6 bases; unmatched bases: 12. The CDR3 runs to 13 residues. Germline lookup yields CDR1 MDHEN and CDR2 SYDVKM. The study's findings and limits: The study drew on few donors, limiting represented genetic and exposure-history diversity. Collection of samples was limited to blood; tissue repertoires likely differ.

The sequence came from a man aged 18 to 30 in good health. Some clones in this sample may be carry-over from other donors' samples. The sequenced sample consisted of naive CD4+ T cells from PBMCs. Subset given: CD45RA+ positively selected. The chain links TRBV28 to TRBJ2-7; 7 nucleotides agree with TRBD1. CDR3 loop: CAMTTGLSGEQYF. The CDR3 region has the DNA TGTGCCATGACGACAGGGCTGTCGGGCGAGCAGTACTTC.